The next 20 T cell receptor beta chains were all read from a single sample in a study of cytomegalovirus exposure and HLA in healthy donors. This table comes from immunoSEQ multiplex PCR, and its TCRdb copy is limited to in-frame clones, with some not included. The table records 150,000 to 200,000 clones, nearly 90% of them present only once. The sample was PBMCs. The receptor set was obtained from a woman aged 18 to 35 in good health and CMV-seropositive.

This clone appeared a single time. V usage is TRBV7-2 and J usage is TRBJ2-2; D is ambiguous. The CDR3 has 16 residues. Germline assignment: CDR1 SGHTA and CDR2 FQGNSA. Trimming shortened V by 2 bases and J by 0 bases, and 10 bases separated the two germline ends. For the CDR3, the DNA is TGTGCCAGCAGCTTATCTCGGCAGGCGAACACCGGGGAGCTGTTTTTT. This gives the protein CASSLSRQANTGELFF.

The chain couples TRBV5-4 to TRBJ2-7; TRBD1 aligns across 7 bases. CDR1 SGHNT and CDR2 YYREEE come from the germline V gene (reference sequence). Trimming removed 4 bases from V and 3 bases from J; junction bases left unmatched: 7. This CDR3 has 14 amino acids. The CDR3 here is CASSTGQSNYEQYF. For the CDR3, the DNA is TGTGCCAGCAGCACGGGACAGAGTAACTACGAGCAGTACTTC.

The chain is built from TRBV19 and TRBJ2-7; 9 positions match TRBD2. Germline V gene sequence: CDR1 LNHDA, CDR2 SQIVND (reference sequence). The ends lost 5 bases at V and 0 bases at J; junction bases unmatched: 2. The CDR3 is made up of 14 amino acids. The CDR3 nucleotides are TGTGCCAGTAGTCTAGCGGGAAGCTCCTACGAGCAGTACTTC. Protein product: CASSLAGSSYEQYF.

The J gene is TRBJ2-3, the V gene TRBV21-1; the table's D call, TRBD2, was not checked against the DNA. TRBV21-1 represents a pseudogene. This CDR3 contains 15 residues. This CDR3 is CASSQELEGTDTQYF. The CDR3 DNA sequence: TGTGCCAGCAGCCAGGAGCTGGAGGGGACAGATACGCAGTATTTT.

The chain uses TRBV6-1 and TRBJ2-1, with D possibly TRBD2 on 5 matching bases. CDR3 length: 17 residues. Germline assignment: CDR1 MNHNS and CDR2 SASEGT. Between the trimmed V and J ends, which lost 2 bases and 3 bases, there was a span of 17 bases. Written as DNA, the CDR3 is TGTGCCAGCAGTGAACTTCTTTTCGCTAGCCGCTACAATGAGCAGTTCTTC. Translating gives CASSELLFASRYNEQFF.

The genes are TRBV28 and TRBJ1-2, with unresolved D. V lost 6 bases to trimming and J lost 5 bases, with 19 bases between them. Germline V gene data show CDR1 as MDHEN and CDR2 as SYDVKM. There are 15 residues in the CDR3. In nucleotides, the CDR3 is TGTGCCAGCAGCCTAAAAAGGTATCCCGGGTATGGCTACACCTTC. Its translation is CASSLKRYPGYGYTF.

The rearrangement links TRBV18 to TRBJ1-1; D is perhaps TRBD1 (6 bases). The CDR3 has 15 amino acids. With 2 bases removed from V and 1 base from J, the gap between germline ends came to 11 bases. From germline, CDR1 is KGHSH and CDR2 LQKENI. The CDR3 DNA is TGTGCCAGCTCACCAAGGACAGATGGGAACACTGAAGCTTTCTTT. Translating gives CASSPRTDGNTEAFF.

The chain uses TRBV7-8 and TRBJ2-1, with TRBD2 matching 13 bases. The V segment lost 4 bases and the J segment 9 bases; nucleotides outside the gene matches: 9. The CDR3 spans 16 residues. In germline, CDR1 is SGHVS, CDR2 FQNEAQ. The CDR3, as DNA: TGTGCCAGCAGCTCCCGGACTAGCGGGAGTTTGGGTGAGCAGTTCTTC. Encoded protein: CASSSRTSGSLGEQFF.

The chain uses TRBV11-3 and TRBJ2-7; TRBD1 is a possible D gene (6 bases). CDR3 size: 14 residues. Germline lookup yields CDR1 SGHNT and CDR2 YENEEA. V lost 3 bases to trimming and J lost 6 bases, with 15 bases between them. CDR3: CASSFGQKRAEQYF. The CDR3 DNA sequence: TGTGCCAGCAGCTTTGGACAGAAGCGCGCCGAGCAGTACTTC.

V and J are TRBV7-9 and TRBJ2-7; 13 bases line up with TRBD2. CDR1 is SEHNR, CDR2 FQNEAQ, per germline (reference sequence). CDR3 length equals 16 residues. The ends lost 5 bases at V and 3 bases at J; junction bases unmatched: 7. CDR3 sequence reads: CASSRGLAGDLYEQYF. The CDR3 DNA reads TGTGCCAGCAGCCGAGGACTAGCGGGAGATCTCTACGAGCAGTACTTC.

The chain combines TRBV27 with TRBJ1-2, with D unresolved. In germline, CDR1 is MNHEY, CDR2 SMNVEV (reference sequence). With 3 bases removed from V and 9 bases from J, the gap between germline ends came to 23 bases. CDR3 size: 16 residues. CDR3 nucleotides: TGTGCCAGCAGTTTCGTCGGTGGTATGGGCCCCGTCCGCTACACCTTC. Protein sequence: CASSFVGGMGPVRYTF.

This sequence joins TRBV7-6 and TRBJ1-2, with TRBD1 identical over 7 bases. Germline V gene data show CDR1 as SGHVS and CDR2 as FNYEAQ. CDR3 length: 18 amino acids. V lost 5 bases, J lost 0 bases, and 15 bases stayed unmatched. CDR3 in DNA: TGTGCCAGCAGCCTGTACAGGGGACAAATCACAGCTAACTATGGCTACACCTTC. Encoded protein: CASSLYRGQITANYGYTF.

This rearrangement joins TRBV6-5 to TRBJ2-5, with TRBD1 identical over 7 bases. The CDR3 loop spans 15 amino acids. With 0 bases clipped from V and 0 bases from J, the junction kept 1 base outside the gene matches. Germline V gene sequence: CDR1 MNHEY, CDR2 SVGAGI. The CDR3 is CASSYSGQHQETQYF. The CDR3 DNA reads TGTGCCAGCAGTTACTCGGGACAGCACCAAGAGACCCAGTACTTC.

This chain joins TRBV28 and TRBJ2-1; TRBD1 matches 9 bases. CDR1 and CDR2 (germline): MDHEN, SYDVKM. V lost 6 bases and J lost 9; bases outside the gene matches: 12. The length of the CDR3 is 15 residues. The CDR3 sequence: CASSLGGTGFGEQFF. For the CDR3, the DNA is TGTGCCAGCAGCCTGGGGGGGACAGGGTTTGGTGAGCAGTTCTTC.

The DNA of the CDR3 is TGTGCCAGCAGTGCCCGGGACAGGAATCAGCCCCAGCATTTT. Its translation: CASSARDRNQPQHF. This chain connects TRBV6-5 to TRBJ1-5; 8 bases agree with TRBD1. The ends lost 5 bases at V and 4 bases at J; junction bases unmatched: 4. This CDR3 is built from 14 residues. Per germline, CDR1 MNHEY and CDR2 SVGAGI.

The V call is TRBV5-1, the J call TRBJ1-4; 8 bases match TRBD1. CDR3 length: 15 residues. The J segment lost 6 bases and the V segment lost 2 bases, leaving 6 bases of the junction unmatched. Germline CDR1 reads SGHRS; CDR2 reads YFSETQ. The CDR3 region has the DNA TGCGCCAGCAGCTTAGGAGACAGGGGCGATGAAAAACTGTTTTTT. It encodes CASSLGDRGDEKLFF.

This chain uses TRBV4-1 with TRBJ2-5, with 10 positions matching TRBD1. The V gene's germline CDR1 is MGHRA and CDR2 YSYEKL. CDR3 length: 16 residues. The V and J ends lost 2 bases and 7 bases, in that order; junction bases with no gene match: 10. The CDR3 protein is CASSQPPGQGVRTQYF. Written as DNA, the CDR3 is TGCGCCAGCAGCCAACCCCCCGGACAGGGGGTGAGGACCCAGTACTTC.

The chain combines TRBV2 with TRBJ2-7; 13 nucleotides line up with TRBD2. Germline V lookup: CDR1 SNHLY, CDR2 FYNNEI. CDR3 length: 15 amino acids. With 8 bases clipped from V and 5 bases from J, the junction kept 9 bases outside the gene matches. The CDR3 reads CASSYAGLAGNEQYF. The CDR3 bases are TGTGCCAGCTCCTACGCGGGACTAGCGGGAAACGAGCAGTACTTC.

This clone was seen repeatedly, ten times or more. The rearrangement joins TRBV4-1 to TRBJ2-3; 14 positions agree with TRBD2. V dropped 0 bases and J dropped 5; count of bases not matched to a gene: 4. This CDR3 has 17 residues. From germline, CDR1 is MGHRA and CDR2 YSYEKL. CDR3 amino acids: CASSQDMGLAGEDTQYF. CDR3 sequence (DNA): TGCGCCAGCAGCCAAGATATGGGACTAGCGGGAGAAGATACGCAGTATTTT.

The CDR3 loop is CASSLLSLKGAYTF. The CDR3 DNA is TGTGCCAGCAGCTTACTGTCCCTCAAGGGGGCCTACACCTTC. The chain uses TRBV7-2 and TRBJ1-2; 7 bases match TRBD1. Germline lookup yields CDR1 SGHTA and CDR2 FQGNSA. Trimming removed 2 bases from V and 10 bases from J; junction bases left unmatched: 10. The CDR3 has 14 amino acids.